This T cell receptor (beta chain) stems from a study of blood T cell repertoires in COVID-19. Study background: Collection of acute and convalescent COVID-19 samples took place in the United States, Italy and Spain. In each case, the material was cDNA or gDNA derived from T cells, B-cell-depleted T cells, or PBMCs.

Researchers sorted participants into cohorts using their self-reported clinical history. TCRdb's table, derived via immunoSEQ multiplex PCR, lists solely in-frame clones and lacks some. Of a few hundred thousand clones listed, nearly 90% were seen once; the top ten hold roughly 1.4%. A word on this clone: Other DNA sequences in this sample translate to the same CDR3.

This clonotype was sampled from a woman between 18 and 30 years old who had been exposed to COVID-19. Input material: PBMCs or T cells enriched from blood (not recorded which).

CDR3 amino acids: CASSYQGARNQPQHF. As DNA, the CDR3 is TGTGCCAGCAGCTATCAGGGGGCTAGGAATCAGCCCCAGCATTTT. J is TRBJ1-5 and V is TRBV28; 8 bases align to TRBD1. The V segment lost 6 bases and the J segment 4 bases; nucleotides outside the gene matches: 8. Per the germline V gene, CDR1 is MDHEN and CDR2 is SYDVKM. The CDR3 runs 15 residues. The whole variable domain, remainder taken from reference TRBV28 and TRBJ1-5, is DVKVTQSSRYLVKRTGEKVFLECVQDMDHENMFWYRQDPGLGLRLIYFSYDVKMKEKGDIPEGYSVSREKKERFSLILESASTNQTSMYLCASSYQGARNQPQHFGDGTRLSIL.